The clone carrying this T cell receptor beta chain came up many times. Its specificity is unknown. TCR beta CDR3 regions were amplified from RNA transcripts. Second-round multiplex PCR followed a first-round RT-PCR using HTBI primers. TCRdb recomputed calls from the multiplex PCR reads with MiXCR, one row per CDR3 protein. The data contain 500,000 to 700,000 distinct CDR3 sequences, 22% of them singletons. The term stable hyperthyroidism indicated an absence of ophthalmopathy within 18 months of follow-up. Patients newly diagnosed with hyperthyroidism, under 2 months' duration, were aged 18 to 65, the study reports. The data are from a study of Graves' ophthalmopathy and Graves' hyperthyroidism. V was cut by 3 bases and J by 5 bases, with 5 bases left in between. The germline V gene has CDR1 SGDLS and CDR2 YYNGEE. This CDR3 is 12 amino acids long. Study results and limitations: Cross-validated, the 13-signature model showed 87.88%/81.08% sensitivity/specificity, and 80%/75% in the test set.

This clonotype was sampled from a woman aged 18-29 years with stable Graves' hyperthyroidism. Some clones in this sample may be carry-over from other donors' samples. The material sequenced was peripheral blood. The rearrangement uses TRBV9 and TRBJ2-2, with unresolved D. DNA of the CDR3: TGTGCCAGCAGCGCTCTAACCGGGGAGCTGTTTTTT. This gives the protein CASSALTGELFF.